Listed here are 17 T cell receptor beta chains from one sample, sequenced in a study of T cells in Graves' hyperthyroidism and ophthalmopathy. It was RNA transcripts that yielded the amplified TCR beta CDR3 regions. A set of HTBI primers served as the primers for a first-round RT-PCR of the TCR CDR3. TCRdb analysed the multiplex PCR reads with MiXCR anew, one entry per CDR3 protein. The sample contains fewer than 700,000 distinct CDR3 sequences, roughly 17% of which appear only once. The material sequenced was blood. Receptor source: a woman aged 18 to 35 with Graves' ophthalmopathy.

This clonotype has more than one count but fewer than ten. J is TRBJ1-1 and V is TRBV4-3; weak D call: TRBD1 (5 bases). Trimming took 3 bases from V and 1 from J, leaving 9 bases between them. This CDR3 spans 14 amino acids. Germline V gene lookup returns CDR1 LGHNA and CDR2 YSLEER. The CDR3 here is CASSQGRSNTEAFF. For the CDR3, the DNA is TGCGCCAGCAGCCAGGGACGTTCGAACACTGAAGCTTTCTTT.

This clonotype was counted a few times. The gene calls are TRBV28 and TRBJ1-3; D not resolved. The CDR3 covers 13 residues. The germline gives CDR1 MDHEN, CDR2 SYDVKM. Trimming stripped 2 bases from V and 8 bases from J, with 10 bases between. CDR3 DNA: TGTGCCAGCAGTTTAAGTGGAAAAGACACCATATATTTT. Amino acid sequence: CASSLSGKDTIYF.

The sample holds many counts of this clonotype. The chain combines TRBV7-2 with TRBJ2-3, with 7 bases lining up with TRBD2. V dropped 2 bases and J dropped 3; count of bases not matched to a gene: 11. The CDR3 is 17 amino acids. The V gene's germline CDR1 is SGHTA and CDR2 FQGNSA. The CDR3 sequence: CASSLSYSGTTTDTQYF. In nucleotides, the CDR3 is TGTGCCAGCAGCTTATCCTACTCCGGGACTACAACAGATACGCAGTATTTT. Based on the CDR3 plus reference TRBV7-2 and TRBJ2-3, the full variable domain is GAGVSQSPSNKVTEKGKDVELRCDPISGHTALYWYRQSLGQGLEFLIYFQGNSAPDKSGLPSDRFSAERTGGSVSTLTIQRTQQEDSAVYLCASSLSYSGTTTDTQYFGPGTRLTVL.

This clonotype was detected many times. This chain uses TRBV28 with TRBJ1-2, with 10 bases fitting TRBD1. CDR1 MDHEN and CDR2 SYDVKM come from the germline V gene. This CDR3 region has 16 residues. The V gene end was trimmed by 4 bases and the J gene end by 7 bases; junction bases not matched to a gene: 12. The CDR3 DNA is TGTGCCAGCAGTTCACCATCCGGGACAGGGGTTGCTGGCTACACCTTC. Amino acid sequence: CASSSPSGTGVAGYTF.

V gene TRBV9 combines with J gene TRBJ2-2; D is unclear. This CDR3 region has 15 residues. Germline-derived CDR1 and CDR2 are SGDLS and YYNGEE. V was pared by 0 bases and J by 2 bases, with 8 bases between. The CDR3 sequence: CASSVAGENTGELFF. Written as DNA, the CDR3 is TGTGCCAGCAGCGTAGCTGGGGAAAACACCGGGGAGCTGTTTTTT. Full variable domain (rest looked up from reference TRBV9 and TRBJ2-2): DSGVTQTPKHLITATGQRVTLRCSPRSGDLSVYWYQQSLDQGLQFLIQYYNGEERAKGNILERFSAQQFPDLHSELNLSSLELGDSALYFCASSVAGENTGELFFGEGSRLTVL.

Only a few counts were recorded for this clonotype. The chain joins TRBV6-1 to TRBJ1-2; tentatively, D is TRBD1 (6 bases). V lost 5 bases, J lost 8 bases, and 12 bases lay in between. The germline CDR1 and CDR2 sequences are MNHNS and SASEGT. This CDR3 region has 12 residues. The CDR3: CASSRRGSGYTF. CDR3 nucleotide sequence: TGTGCCAGCAGTCGAAGGGGGTCCGGCTACACCTTC.

This clonotype occurred many times. This chain joins TRBV10-3 and TRBJ1-1; no reliable D call. The germline V gene encodes CDR1 ENHRY and CDR2 SYGVKD. Trimming removed 9 bases at V and 1 base at J, with 9 bases between. This CDR3 has 12 residues. The CDR3 reads CAIRRPNTEAFF. CDR3 bases: TGTGCCATTCGCAGACCGAACACTGAAGCTTTCTTT.

This clonotype was seen ten or more times. This chain connects TRBV28 to TRBJ2-7; 10 positions match TRBD1. CDR3 size: 14 residues. The V segment lost 6 bases and the J segment 2 bases; nucleotides outside the gene matches: 4. Germline lookup yields CDR1 MDHEN and CDR2 SYDVKM. Here the CDR3 DNA reads TGTGCCAGCAGGACCGGGACAGGGGCCTACGAGCAGTACTTC. Its protein is CASRTGTGAYEQYF.

This clonotype appeared many times. The chain is built from TRBV9 and TRBJ2-1; D ambiguous. The CDR3 is 14 residues long. With 0 bases removed from V and 5 bases from J, the gap between germline ends came to 9 bases. CDR1 and CDR2 from the germline V gene are SGDLS and YYNGEE. The CDR3 is CASSVGVGDNEQFF. The CDR3, as DNA: TGTGCCAGCAGCGTAGGAGTAGGAGACAATGAGCAGTTCTTC.

Many counts were recorded for this clonotype. The DNA of the CDR3 is TGTGCCGGCGCGGACAGGGAGATGCACGAGCAGTACTTC. Amino acid sequence: CAGADREMHEQYF. The chain carries TRBV28 and TRBJ2-7, with TRBD1 matching over 8 bases. The germline V gene has CDR1 MDHEN and CDR2 SYDVKM. The trim removed 11 bases at V and 5 bases at J, leaving 11 bases unmatched. The CDR3 is 13 residues long.

This clonotype has ten or more counts. CDR3 sequence reads: CSARGELYGYTF. Written as DNA, the CDR3 is TGCAGTGCTAGAGGCGAGCTCTATGGCTACACCTTC. The rearrangement uses TRBV20-1 and TRBJ1-2; D unclear. Trimming took 1 base from V and 4 from J, leaving 7 bases between them. Germline CDR1 and CDR2: DFQATT and SNEGSKA (reference sequence). The CDR3 has 12 residues.

Many counts were recorded for this clonotype. The V gene is TRBV27, the J gene TRBJ1-5; D remains unclear. V gave up 2 bases and J gave up 4 bases, with 12 bases separating them. The germline V gene has CDR1 MNHEY and CDR2 SMNVEV (reference sequence). CDR3 length equals 15 residues. The CDR3 coding sequence is TGTGCCAGCAGTTTAAGAGGGCCGTCGAATCAGCCCCAGCATTTT. It encodes CASSLRGPSNQPQHF.

The chain couples TRBV5-1 to TRBJ2-3, with 7 bases fitting TRBD1. The CDR3 is 15 amino acids. Germline trimming cut 2 bases from V and 0 bases from J; bases unmatched to any gene: 3. Germline CDR1 reads SGHRS; CDR2 reads YFSETQ. CDR3 coding DNA: TGCGCCAGCAGCTTTGACAGGGCTAGCACAGATACGCAGTATTTT. The encoded protein is CASSFDRASTDTQYF.

This clonotype turned up a few times. The chain couples TRBV29-1 to TRBJ1-3; D uncertain. V was clipped by 5 bases and J by 5 bases, with 13 bases between them. The CDR3 extends over 13 amino acids. Looked up from germline, CDR1 is SQVTM and CDR2 is ANQGSEA. Written as DNA, the CDR3 is TGCAGCGTTACAGTGAGAGGGAGAAACACCATATATTTT. Translated: CSVTVRGRNTIYF. The full variable domain, completed using reference TRBV29-1 and TRBJ1-3, is SAVISQKPSRDICQRGTSLTIQCQVDSQVTMMFWYRQQPGQSLTLIATANQGSEATYESGFVIDKFPISRPNLTFSTLTVSNMSPEDSSIYLCSVTVRGRNTIYFGEGSWLTVV.

This clonotype was observed many times. The chain couples TRBV28 to TRBJ1-1; D remains ambiguous. The V and J ends lost 3 bases and 6 bases respectively, with 8 bases between them. The CDR3 consists of 12 residues. The germline gives CDR1 MDHEN, CDR2 SYDVKM. CDR3 nucleotides: TGTGCCAGCAGTTTCCCCCCACCTGAAGCTTTCTTT. Translating it yields CASSFPPPEAFF.

The rearrangement joins TRBV28 to TRBJ1-1, with D maybe TRBD1 (5 bases). The V and J ends lost 5 bases and 6 bases respectively, with 10 bases between them. The CDR3 is 12 amino acids. Germline lookup yields CDR1 MDHEN and CDR2 SYDVKM. The CDR3 DNA sequence: TGTGCCAGCAGTCCCCAGGGTCCTGAAGCTTTCTTT. Amino acids: CASSPQGPEAFF.

The gene calls are TRBV4-1 and TRBJ2-1; no firm D call. V was shortened by 2 bases and J by 8 bases, with 4 bases between the two germline ends. The CDR3 is made up of 11 amino acids. Germline CDR1 is MGHRA and CDR2 is YSYEKL. The CDR3 here is CASSQLDEQFF. The CDR3 nucleotides are TGCGCCAGCAGCCAACTTGATGAGCAGTTCTTC.